This TCR beta chain is from a study of T cells in Graves' hyperthyroidism and ophthalmopathy. The CDR3 runs 19 residues. The V gene's germline CDR1 is SGHTA and CDR2 FQGTGA. Trimming removed 2 bases at V and 5 bases at J, with 24 bases between. It was RNA transcripts that yielded the amplified TCR beta CDR3 regions. RT-PCR in the first round (using the HTBI primer set) targeted the TCR CDR3. TCRdb redid the calling of the multiplex PCR reads with MiXCR, one entry per CDR3 protein. The sample shows 110,000 to 150,000 distinct CDR3 sequences, around 21% of them seen only once. The rearrangement uses TRBV7-3 and TRBJ1-4, with D tentatively TRBD1 (6 bases). This receptor was taken from a woman between 45 and 60 years old with Graves' hyperthyroidism that later progressed to Graves' ophthalmopathy. The sequenced sample was blood. The CDR3: CASSLPNPGQGAENEKLFF. In nucleotides, the CDR3 is TGTGCCAGCAGCTTACCGAACCCGGGACAAGGTGCGGAGAATGAAAAACTGTTTTTT.